Following are 9 T cell receptor beta chains from one sample sequenced in a study of blood T cells in healthy people across ages. It was with a sample-barcoded 5' primer and a J-beta primer mix that a second PCR of roughly 7 to 12 cycles was run. TCRdb redid the calling of the 5' RACE reads with MiXCR, one entry per CDR3 protein. The sample contains approximately 800,000 distinct CDR3 sequences, about 47% of which appear only once. The sample taken for sequencing was blood. These receptors were collected from a man older than 75 in good health.

V is TRBV9 and J is TRBJ1-2; unclear D gene. Trimming took 4 bases from V and 1 from J, leaving 11 bases between them. The CDR3 is 14 residues long. The germline V gene has CDR1 SGDLS and CDR2 YYNGEE. DNA of the CDR3: TGTGCCAGCAGCCCGGTAGCGGATAACTATGGCTACACCTTC. Translation: CASSPVADNYGYTF.

This clonotype was observed a handful of times. CDR3 in amino acids: CASSLDNSNQPQHF. CDR3 DNA sequence: TGCGCCAGCAGCTTGGACAATAGCAATCAGCCCCAGCATTTT. The rearrangement uses TRBV5-1 and TRBJ1-5, with D uncertain. The CDR3 sequence is 14 residues long. Trimming left V 0 bases short and J 0 bases short, with 4 bases between. CDR1 is SGHRS and CDR2 is YFSETQ in the germline V gene.

This clonotype was detected a few times. The chain employs TRBV9 and TRBJ2-1, with TRBD1 matching 10 bases. Per germline, CDR1 SGDLS and CDR2 YYNGEE. CDR3 size: 15 residues. Losses at the gene ends were 4 bases for V and 6 bases for J; bases not matched to a gene: 7. CDR3 loop: CASSPRDRGSNEQFF. The CDR3 DNA sequence: TGTGCCAGCAGCCCTCGGGACAGGGGTTCCAATGAGCAGTTCTTC. Full variable domain (missing parts from reference TRBV9 and TRBJ2-1): DSGVTQTPKHLITATGQRVTLRCSPRSGDLSVYWYQQSLDQGLQFLIQYYNGEERAKGNILERFSAQQFPDLHSELNLSSLELGDSALYFCASSPRDRGSNEQFFGPGTRLTVL.

The V gene is TRBV5-1, the J gene TRBJ2-5, with D possibly being TRBD2 (6 bases). Looked up from germline, CDR1 is SGHRS and CDR2 is YFSETQ. The V end lost 0 bases, the J end lost 3 bases, and 15 bases lay between the germline ends. CDR3 length: 16 residues. In DNA, the CDR3 is TGCGCCAGCAGCTTGGACGGTGCGGGACGAGAAGAGACCCAGTACTTC. Translated: CASSLDGAGREETQYF.

As regards this clonotype: Germline and junction disagree at one end, which may indicate a read error. The V gene is TRBV3-1, the J gene TRBJ2-5; 7 bases map to TRBD2. There are 14 residues in the CDR3. Per germline, CDR1 LGHDT and CDR2 YNNKEL (reference sequence). The CDR3 DNA reads as TGTGCCAGCAGCCAAGATACGGGAGGCGAGACCCAGTGCTTC. This gives the protein CASSQDTGGETQCF.

This chain uses TRBV20-1 with TRBJ1-2, with unresolved D. The CDR3 loop spans 12 amino acids. Germline V gives CDR1 DFQATT, CDR2 SNEGSKA (reference sequence). The V end was cut by 3 bases, the J end by 6 bases, with 11 bases between. CDR3 protein: CSARYLQNGYTF. The DNA for the CDR3 is TGCAGTGCTAGGTACTTACAGAATGGCTACACCTTC.

V usage is TRBV20-1 and J usage is TRBJ2-1, with D perhaps TRBD2 (6 bases). The CDR3 has 15 residues. V was clipped by 5 bases and J by 0 bases, with 14 bases between them. Looked up from germline, CDR1 is DFQATT and CDR2 is SNEGSKA (reference sequence). Here the CDR3 DNA reads TGCAGTGCTTTACGGGGAGGATTCTCCTACAATGAGCAGTTCTTC. This codes for CSALRGGFSYNEQFF.

This chain joins TRBV11-1 and TRBJ2-5; 10 bases map to TRBD2. The closer fit of TRBJ2-1 to the DNA end suggests the J call may be wrong. The CDR3 contains 14 residues. CDR1 and CDR2 from the germline V gene are SGHAT and FQDESV (reference sequence). Here the CDR3 reads CASSFGLAEETQFF. In DNA, the CDR3 is TGTGCCAGCAGTTTTGGACTAGCGGAAGAGACCCAGTTCTTC.

CDR3 nucleotides: TGCAGTGCTAGAGCCACTGGCGGGGACAATGAGCAGTTCTTC. It yields the protein CSARATGGDNEQFF. This rearrangement joins TRBV20-1 to TRBJ2-1; D may be TRBD2 (6 bases). Trimming took 1 base from V and 5 from J, leaving 12 bases between them. Per germline, CDR1 DFQATT and CDR2 SNEGSKA (reference sequence). This CDR3 is built from 14 residues.